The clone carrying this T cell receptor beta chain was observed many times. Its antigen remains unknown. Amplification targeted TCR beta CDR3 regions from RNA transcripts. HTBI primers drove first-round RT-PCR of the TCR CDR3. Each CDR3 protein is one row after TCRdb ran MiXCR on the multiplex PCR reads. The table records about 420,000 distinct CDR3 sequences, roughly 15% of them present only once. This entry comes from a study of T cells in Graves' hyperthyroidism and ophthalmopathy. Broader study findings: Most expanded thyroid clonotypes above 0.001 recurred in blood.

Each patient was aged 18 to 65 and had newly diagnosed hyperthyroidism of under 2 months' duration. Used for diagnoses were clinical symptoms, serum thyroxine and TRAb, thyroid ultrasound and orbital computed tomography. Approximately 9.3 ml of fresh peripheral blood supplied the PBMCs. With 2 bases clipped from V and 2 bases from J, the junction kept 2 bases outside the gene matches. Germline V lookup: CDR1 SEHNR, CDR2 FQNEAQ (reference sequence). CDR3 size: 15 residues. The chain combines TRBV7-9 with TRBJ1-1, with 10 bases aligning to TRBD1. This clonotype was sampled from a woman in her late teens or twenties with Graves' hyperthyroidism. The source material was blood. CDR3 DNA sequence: TGTGCCAGCAGCTTAACGACAGGGGGCAACACTGAAGCTTTCTTT. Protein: CASSLTTGGNTEAFF.